These 27 T cell receptor beta chains originate from one sample sequenced in a study of T cells in tuberculosis. The assay was immunoSEQ multiplex PCR, and TCRdb's table has in-frame clones only and misses some. The repertoire includes 35,000 to 45,000 clones, around 94% of them detected once, and roughly 2% sits in the top ten. Sequenced sample: PBMCs. Receptors were obtained from a donor between 10 and 35 years old with latent tuberculosis or without tuberculosis infection. Some clones in this sample may be carry-over from other donors' samples.

V is TRBV4-3 and J is TRBJ2-2; TRBD2 might be the D (6 bases). The CDR3 is 15 residues long. Germline CDR1 and CDR2: LGHNA and YSLEER. Trimming cost V 4 bases and J 4 bases, with 13 bases left between them. CDR3 DNA: TGCGCCAGCAGCCTTAGCGGAGGGGCCACCGGGGAGCTGTTTTTT. Encoded protein: CASSLSGGATGELFF.

The chain employs TRBV29-1 and TRBJ2-1; TRBD2 aligns across 10 bases. This CDR3 comprises 15 residues. Trimming cost V 2 bases and J 10 bases; bases outside gene matches: 11. Germline V lookup: CDR1 SQVTM, CDR2 ANQGSEA. The chain's CDR3 is CSVENSGRPQGEQFF. For the CDR3, the DNA is TGCAGCGTTGAAAATAGCGGGAGGCCCCAGGGGGAGCAGTTCTTC.

The gene calls are TRBV6-5 and TRBJ2-5, with D possibly TRBD2 on 5 matching bases. Deletions cut 6 bases from V and 3 bases from J, with 14 bases between. This CDR3 contains 14 residues. Germline loops: CDR1 MNHEY, CDR2 SVGAGI. CDR3 sequence reads: CASRTVRLKETQYF. The CDR3 DNA follows: TGTGCCAGCAGGACCGTGAGACTAAAAGAGACCCAGTACTTC.

The CDR3 region has the DNA TGCGCCAGCAGCCAAGAGGGACTAGCGGGAGTTGATGAGCAGTTCTTC. This codes for CASSQEGLAGVDEQFF. The chain uses TRBV4-3 and TRBJ2-1, with 14 bases aligning to TRBD2. V lost 0 bases to trimming and J lost 8 bases; unmatched junction nucleotides: 3. This CDR3 has 16 residues. Per the germline V gene, CDR1 is LGHNA and CDR2 is YSLEER.

The rearrangement joins TRBV4-2 to TRBJ2-1, with TRBD2 matching over 9 bases. Germline trimming cut 1 base from V and 6 bases from J; bases unmatched to any gene: 13. This CDR3 comprises 18 residues. Germline V lookup: CDR1 LGHNA, CDR2 YNFKEQ. In DNA form, the CDR3 reads TGTGCCAGCAGCCAAGCTACTGGCACTAGCGGGTTAGGCAATGAGCAGTTCTTC. Its protein product is CASSQATGTSGLGNEQFF.

V usage is TRBV28 and J usage is TRBJ1-5, with a weak D call TRBD1 (5 bases). Germline V lookup: CDR1 MDHEN, CDR2 SYDVKM. This CDR3 spans 15 amino acids. With 6 bases removed from V and 2 bases from J, the gap between germline ends came to 14 bases. CDR3 sequence reads: CASRLEQARNQPQHF. For the CDR3, the DNA is TGTGCCAGCAGACTGGAACAGGCGCGCAATCAGCCCCAGCATTTT.

The chain recombines TRBV6-4 with TRBJ2-7, with a possible D match to TRBD2 (5 bases). Germline CDR1 reads MRHNA; CDR2 reads SNTAGT. The germline V and J ends were trimmed by 4 bases and 7 bases, with 23 bases remaining between them. The CDR3 totals 16 residues. The CDR3, as DNA: TGTGCCAGCAGTGTACCGCCTCAAAAGGATTGGAGGGAGCAGTACTTC. This translates into CASSVPPQKDWREQYF.

The chain joins TRBV2 to TRBJ2-1; TRBD2 matches 14 bases. This CDR3 contains 18 residues. Germline values: CDR1 SNHLY, CDR2 FYNNEI. The J segment lost 6 bases and the V segment lost 6 bases, leaving 13 bases of the junction unmatched. The CDR3 DNA reads as TGTGCCAGCAGCCATATAGGGACTAGCGGGAGAAGGATCAATGAGCAGTTCTTC. It encodes CASSHIGTSGRRINEQFF.

The chain recombines TRBV9 with TRBJ1-2; 9 bases match TRBD1. V gave up 0 bases and J gave up 2 bases; unmatched junction bases: 2. This CDR3 region has 15 residues. The germline CDR1 and CDR2 sequences are SGDLS and YYNGEE. CDR3 loop: CASSVGGTGNYGYTF. DNA of the CDR3: TGTGCCAGCAGCGTAGGTGGGACAGGGAACTATGGCTACACCTTC.

The chain employs TRBV5-1 and TRBJ1-2, with D possibly TRBD1 on 5 matching bases. CDR3 length: 17 residues. V gave up 4 bases and J gave up 7 bases, with 26 bases separating them. Germline V gene data show CDR1 as SGHRS and CDR2 as YFSETQ. The CDR3 bases are TGCGCCAGCAGCCCCTCCGGGGGAGCCGAGAACTCTGGTGGCTACACCTTC. This gives the protein CASSPSGGAENSGGYTF.

The CDR3 bases are TGTGCCAGCAGCTTAGGGGACACCCGGGGAGTGTATGGCTACACCTTC. Protein sequence: CASSLGDTRGVYGYTF. The J gene is TRBJ1-2, the V gene TRBV11-2, with a tentative D call TRBD1 (6 bases). The ends were cut back, 1 base at V and 5 bases at J, with 17 bases in the middle. The CDR3 runs 16 residues. Germline values: CDR1 SGHAT, CDR2 FQNNGV. Looking up the rest from reference TRBV11-2 and TRBJ1-2 gives the full variable domain: EAGVAQSPRYKIIEKRQSVAFWCNPISGHATLYWYQQILGQGPKLLIQFQNNGVVDDSQLPKDRFSAERLKGVDSTLKIQPAKLEDSAVYLCASSLGDTRGVYGYTFGSGTRLTVV.

This chain links TRBV9 with TRBJ2-7; 7 nucleotides align to TRBD2. Germline values: CDR1 SGDLS, CDR2 YYNGEE. V shed 0 bases and J 6 bases; nucleotides not matched to a gene: 15. There are 17 residues in the CDR3. The CDR3, as DNA: TGTGCCAGCAGCGTAGGGCTAGCGGATTCACCATATGGCGAGCAGTACTTC. Its translation: CASSVGLADSPYGEQYF. The full variable domain, its missing parts supplied by reference TRBV9 and TRBJ2-7, is DSGVTQTPKHLITATGQRVTLRCSPRSGDLSVYWYQQSLDQGLQFLIQYYNGEERAKGNILERFSAQQFPDLHSELNLSSLELGDSALYFCASSVGLADSPYGEQYFGPGTRLTVT.

CDR3 nucleotide sequence: TGTGCCAGCAGCTTAGTACCCACCGCGGAGACCCAGTACTTC. Translated: CASSLVPTAETQYF. J is TRBJ2-5 and V is TRBV7-9; D remains unclear. This CDR3 contains 14 residues. Germline CDR1 reads SEHNR; CDR2 reads FQNEAQ (reference sequence). Between the trimmed V and J ends, which lost 1 base and 5 bases, there was a span of 11 bases.

This clone was seen only once. The chain is built from TRBV9 and TRBJ1-1; D not certain. CDR1 SGDLS and CDR2 YYNGEE come from the germline V gene. Trimming shortened V by 6 bases and J by 1 base, and 13 bases separated the two germline ends. CDR3 length: 14 residues. CDR3 nucleotide sequence: TGTGCCAGCATCGCAGTAGCACGGAACACTGAAGCTTTCTTT. It translates to CASIAVARNTEAFF.

This chain uses TRBV4-3 with TRBJ2-7; 10 nucleotides match TRBD2. CDR3 length equals 15 residues. V shed 1 base and J 4 bases; nucleotides not matched to a gene: 4. Germline assignment: CDR1 LGHNA and CDR2 YSLEER. CDR3 sequence reads: CASSQGTSGLYEQYF. CDR3 bases: TGCGCCAGCAGCCAAGGGACTAGCGGACTATACGAGCAGTACTTC.

V usage is TRBV6-5 and J usage is TRBJ1-5; D remains ambiguous. The CDR3 totals 13 residues. Germline V gene sequence: CDR1 MNHEY, CDR2 SVGAGI. V lost 2 bases and J 4 bases, leaving 6 bases between the germline ends. CDR3 sequence reads: CASSYMRNQPQHF. The CDR3 DNA is TGTGCCAGCAGTTACATGAGGAATCAGCCCCAGCATTTT.

The CDR3 DNA follows: TGTGCCATCAGTGAGTCGCACCCAGGGGGCTTGGGTGGCACTGAAGCTTTCTTT. Encoded protein: CAISESHPGGLGGTEAFF. The chain has TRBV10-3 and TRBJ1-1; TRBD1 matches 8 bases. There are 18 residues in the CDR3. V trimming: 0 bases; J trimming: 4 bases; junction bases outside the gene matches: 13. Germline V gives CDR1 ENHRY, CDR2 SYGVKD.

This chain joins TRBV18 and TRBJ2-1; a weak D match, TRBD2 (6 bases). The CDR3 extends over 16 amino acids. Looked up from germline, CDR1 is KGHSH and CDR2 is LQKENI. V lost 1 base to trimming and J lost 7 bases, with 17 bases between them. CDR3 nucleotide sequence: TGTGCCAGCTCACCACTCCCCGGGACTTCGGATAATGAGCAGTTCTTC. This sequence encodes CASSPLPGTSDNEQFF.

This chain joins TRBV29-1 and TRBJ2-2; 8 bases fit TRBD1. V trimming: 5 bases; J trimming: 5 bases; junction bases outside the gene matches: 4. The germline V gene has CDR1 SQVTM and CDR2 ANQGSEA. This CDR3 region has 13 residues. CDR3 sequence (DNA): TGCAGCGTTACGACAGGGGATACCGGGGAGCTGTTTTTT. It codes for CSVTTGDTGELFF.

This chain connects TRBV7-2 to TRBJ2-4, with D possibly matching TRBD1 (7 bases). Trimming stripped 2 bases from V and 6 bases from J, with 14 bases between. The CDR3 is 15 amino acids. CDR1 is SGHTA and CDR2 is FQGNSA in the germline V gene. In DNA, the CDR3 is TGTGCCAGCAGCTTAAACAGGGGAGGAGGAAACATTCAGTACTTC. Its protein product is CASSLNRGGGNIQYF. Based on the CDR3 plus reference TRBV7-2 and TRBJ2-4, the full variable domain is GAGVSQSPSNKVTEKGKDVELRCDPISGHTALYWYRQSLGQGLEFLIYFQGNSAPDKSGLPSDRFSAERTGGSVSTLTIQRTQQEDSAVYLCASSLNRGGGNIQYFGAGTRLSVL.

J is TRBJ2-1 and V is TRBV27; the match to TRBD2 covers 7 bases. Germline loops: CDR1 MNHEY, CDR2 SMNVEV (reference sequence). The CDR3 totals 15 residues. After removal of 2 bases from V and 4 bases from J, the junction contained 5 bases not matched to a gene. CDR3 amino acids: CASSLGSGIYNEQFF. Written as DNA, the CDR3 is TGTGCCAGCAGTTTAGGAAGCGGGATTTACAATGAGCAGTTCTTC.

This chain uses TRBV4-1 with TRBJ2-2; D is undetermined. Trimming stripped 3 bases from V and 4 bases from J, with 12 bases between. There are 15 residues in the CDR3. Per germline, CDR1 MGHRA and CDR2 YSYEKL. The CDR3: CASSHLHSTTGELFF. The CDR3 region has the DNA TGCGCCAGCAGCCACCTCCACAGTACCACCGGGGAGCTGTTTTTT.

The chain links TRBV19 to TRBJ2-2; 9 nucleotides align to TRBD2. Germline loops: CDR1 LNHDA, CDR2 SQIVND (reference sequence). This CDR3 spans 16 amino acids. After removal of 5 bases from V and 7 bases from J, the junction contained 11 bases not matched to a gene. This chain's CDR3 is CASSPQAGGRVGELFF. CDR3 nucleotides: TGTGCCAGTAGTCCGCAAGCGGGAGGTCGGGTCGGGGAGCTGTTTTTT.

The genes are TRBV7-9 and TRBJ1-3; D may be TRBD1 (5 bases). CDR1 and CDR2 from the germline V gene are SEHNR and FQNEAQ (reference sequence). The CDR3 sequence is 10 residues long. Trimming took off 6 bases at V and 8 bases at J, with 5 bases between the two ends. CDR3 protein: CASRGDTIYF. DNA of the CDR3: TGTGCCAGCAGAGGGGACACCATATATTTT.

The rearrangement joins TRBV6-1 to TRBJ1-1, with a possible D match to TRBD1 (5 bases). CDR3 length: 13 residues. V gave up 5 bases and J gave up 2 bases, with 9 bases separating them. Germline V CDR1 and CDR2: MNHNS, SASEGT. The CDR3 DNA reads as TGTGCCAGCAGTCAGACAGTTAACACTGAAGCTTTCTTT. This translates into CASSQTVNTEAFF.

The V and J genes are TRBV5-4 and TRBJ1-1; D call uncertain. This CDR3 has 15 residues. The germline V gene encodes CDR1 SGHNT and CDR2 YYREEE (reference sequence). V was trimmed by 3 bases and J by 2 bases, leaving 14 bases between them. This CDR3 reads CASSSLGRRNTEAFF. The CDR3 DNA is TGTGCCAGCAGCTCCCTTGGGAGGAGAAACACTGAAGCTTTCTTT. Full variable domain (missing parts from reference TRBV5-4 and TRBJ1-1): ETGVTQSPTHLIKTRGQQVTLRCSSQSGHNTVSWYQQALGQGPQFIFQYYREEENGRGNFPPRFSGLQFPNYSSELNVNALELDDSALYLCASSSLGRRNTEAFFGQGTRLTVV.

V and J are TRBV9 and TRBJ2-3, with 7 bases lining up with TRBD2. This CDR3 comprises 15 residues. The junction had 5 bases not matched to a gene; V was cut back by 0 bases and J by 4 bases. CDR1 and CDR2 (germline): SGDLS, YYNGEE. CDR3 region: CASSVDWEGADTQYF. As DNA, the CDR3 is TGTGCCAGCAGCGTAGATTGGGAGGGAGCAGATACGCAGTATTTT.